This is a list of T cell receptor beta chains from one sample in a study of T cells in Graves' hyperthyroidism and ophthalmopathy. TCRdb processed the multiplex PCR reads anew with MiXCR; each CDR3 protein has one entry. The sample gives about 340,000 distinct CDR3 sequences, 21% of which show up once; roughly 52% is in the top ten. Sequencing was carried out using blood. The receptor set was obtained from a woman aged 45-59 years with Graves' hyperthyroidism. The CDR3 runs from the conserved cysteine through the conserved F or W. The D gene is left open where the match is weak. The listing skips clone size in some rows; elsewhere it reads once, few, many or a size class.

d_gene	j_gene	abundance	v_gene	CDR3aa	CDR3nt
NA	TRBJ2-7	NA	TRBV2	CASVKGGRTYEQYF	TGTGCCAGCGTGAAGGGGGGTAGGACCTACGAGCAGTACTTC
NA	TRBJ1-1	many	TRBV15	CATSPSLGVNTEAFF	TGTGCCACCAGCCCTAGTTTGGGGGTCAACACTGAAGCTTTCTTT
TRBD1	TRBJ2-1	many	TRBV12-3/TRBV12-4	CASNTGTGADEQFF	TGTGCCAGCAACACCGGTACAGGGGCCGATGAGCAGTTCTTC
NA	TRBJ1-6	NA	TRBV6-1	CASSYKRSMTQSSYNSPLHF	TGTGCCAGCAGTTATAAGCGATCTATGACCCAAAGCTCCTATAATTCACCCCTCCACTTT
NA	TRBJ2-5	many	TRBV3-1	CASSKGTKTQYF	TGTGCCAGCAGCAAGGGGACAAAGACCCAGTACTTC
NA	TRBJ1-2	many	TRBV24-1	CATSDLTANYGYTF	TGTGCCACCAGTGACCTGACAGCTAACTATGGCTACACCTTC
NA	TRBJ2-2	NA	TRBV6-5	CASSYSGPNTGELFF	TGTGCCAGCAGTTACAGTGGACCGAACACCGGGGAGCTGTTTTTT
NA	TRBJ1-1	NA	TRBV6-1	CASSVWVEGTEAFF	TGTGCCAGCAGTGTATGGGTTGAAGGCACTGAAGCTTTCTTT
TRBD1	TRBJ2-5	once	TRBV11-2	CATQDRVAETQYF	TGTGCCACCCAGGACAGGGTCGCGGAGACCCAGTACTTC
TRBD2	TRBJ2-6	many	TRBV12-3/TRBV12-4	CASSFTGLAEPSGANVLTF	TGTGCCAGCAGTTTTACGGGACTAGCGGAACCCTCTGGGGCCAACGTCCTGACTTTC
NA	TRBJ2-3	few	TRBV6-1	CASSTGLTTDTQYF	TGTGCCAGCAGCACGGGACTCACCACAGATACGCAGTATTTT
NA	TRBJ2-3	NA	TRBV6-1	CASSERAGPDTQYF	TGTGCCAGCAGTGAAAGGGCAGGGCCAGATACGCAGTATTTT
NA	TRBJ1-1	many	TRBV28	CASRLIQRVAEAFF	TGTGCCAGCAGGCTAATTCAGCGGGTGGCTGAAGCTTTCTTT
NA	TRBJ1-1	NA	TRBV3-1	CASPPGLMNTEAFF	TGTGCCAGCCCCCCGGGACTCATGAACACTGAAGCTTTCTTT
NA	TRBJ1-2	NA	TRBV6-5	CASSIRQRSGTIHGYTF	TGTGCCAGCAGTATACGACAGAGATCCGGGACTATTCATGGCTACACCTTC
NA	TRBJ1-2	NA	TRBV7-8	CASSPEGGLVNGYTF	TGTGCCAGCAGCCCCGAGGGGGGACTCGTTAATGGCTACACCTTC
NA	TRBJ1-2	many	TRBV6-1	CASLRGSYGYTF	TGTGCCAGCCTCCGGGGAAGCTATGGCTACACCTTC
TRBD1	TRBJ1-2	many	TRBV7-9	CASGRTGTYGYTF	TGTGCCAGCGGCCGGACAGGGACCTATGGCTACACCTTC
NA	TRBJ1-1	NA	TRBV19	CASSNRVNTEAFF	TGTGCCAGTAGTAATCGGGTGAACACTGAAGCTTTCTTT
NA	TRBJ1-4	NA	TRBV7-2	CASTLSRSTNEKLFF	TGTGCCAGCACCCTAAGTAGATCAACTAATGAAAAACTGTTTTTT
TRBD1	TRBJ2-1	many	TRBV28	CASNPAGTGMNEQFF	TGTGCCAGCAACCCTGCCGGGACAGGGATGAATGAGCAGTTCTTC
NA	TRBJ1-4	many	TRBV6-1	CASSNVAGREKLFF	TGTGCCAGCAGTAACGTGGCGGGTCGGGAAAAACTGTTTTTT
TRBD2	TRBJ2-1	few	TRBV10-2	CASSERLAGKNEQFF	TGCGCCAGCAGTGAGAGACTAGCGGGAAAAAATGAGCAGTTCTTC
TRBD1	TRBJ2-1	NA	TRBV7-9	CASSLDRAPYNEQFF	TGTGCCAGCAGCTTGGACAGGGCACCCTACAATGAGCAGTTCTTC
TRBD1	TRBJ2-1	NA	TRBV24-1	CATQETGTAYEQFF	TGTGCCACTCAAGAGACAGGGACGGCATATGAGCAGTTCTTC
NA	TRBJ2-5	many	TRBV5-5	CASSLGDGRGETQYF	TGTGCCAGCAGCTTGGGAGATGGAAGGGGGGAGACCCAGTACTTC
TRBD2	TRBJ2-2	NA	TRBV4-1	CASSPGGGTGELFF	TGCGCCAGCAGCCCGGGAGGAGGCACCGGGGAGCTGTTTTTT
NA	TRBJ1-4	many	TRBV6-1	CASSEDRINEKLFF	TGTGCCAGCAGTGAAGACAGGATTAATGAAAAACTGTTTTTT